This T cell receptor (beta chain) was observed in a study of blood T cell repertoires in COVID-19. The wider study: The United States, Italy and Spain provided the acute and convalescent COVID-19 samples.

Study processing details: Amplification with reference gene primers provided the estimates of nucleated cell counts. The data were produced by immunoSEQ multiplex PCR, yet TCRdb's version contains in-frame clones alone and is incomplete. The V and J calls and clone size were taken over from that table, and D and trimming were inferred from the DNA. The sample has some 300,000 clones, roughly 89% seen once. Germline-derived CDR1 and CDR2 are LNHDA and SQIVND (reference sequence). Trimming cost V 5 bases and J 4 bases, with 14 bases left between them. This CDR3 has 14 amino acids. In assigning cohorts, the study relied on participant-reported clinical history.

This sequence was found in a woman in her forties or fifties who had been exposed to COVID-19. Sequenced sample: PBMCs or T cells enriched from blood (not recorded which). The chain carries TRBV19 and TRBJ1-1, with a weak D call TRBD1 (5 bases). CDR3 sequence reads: CASSRGGVSTEAFF. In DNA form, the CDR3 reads TGTGCCAGTAGTCGGGGGGGAGTGAGCACTGAAGCTTTCTTT.